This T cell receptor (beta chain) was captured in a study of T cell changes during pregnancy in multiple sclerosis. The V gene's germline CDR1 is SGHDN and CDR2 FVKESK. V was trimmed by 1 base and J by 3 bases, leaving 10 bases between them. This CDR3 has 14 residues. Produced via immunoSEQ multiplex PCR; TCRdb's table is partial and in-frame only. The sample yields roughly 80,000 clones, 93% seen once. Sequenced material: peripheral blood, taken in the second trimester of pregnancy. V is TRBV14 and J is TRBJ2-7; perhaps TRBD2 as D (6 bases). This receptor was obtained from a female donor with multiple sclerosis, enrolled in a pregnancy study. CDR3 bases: TGTGCCAGCAGCCAAGGACTGGGAGGCTACGAGCAGTACTTC. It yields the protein CASSQGLGGYEQYF. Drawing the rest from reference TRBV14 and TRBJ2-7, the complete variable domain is EAGVTQFPSHSVIEKGQTVTLRCDPISGHDNLYWYRRVMGKEIKFLLHFVKESKQDESGMPNNRFLAERTGGTYSTLKVQPAELEDSGVYFCASSQGLGGYEQYFGPGTRLTVT.